This T cell receptor (beta chain) was identified in a study of T cell responses to AZD1222 COVID-19 vaccine. Study results and limitations: Most donors were white British and more were female, and clonal diversity was possibly underestimated. Targeting of unmutated variant regions was reportedly seen in nearly half of spike-specific TCRs. Two AZD1222 administrations were followed by greater Spike-specific TCR breadth and depth. Researchers report vaccine-associated CD4 TCRs spanning spike, with dominance at 160-218 and 743-854.

Comments on this clone: Its antigen remains unidentified.

TCRdb keeps only in-frame clones here, not all; method: immunoSEQ multiplex PCR. Among around 80,000 clones listed, 87% were seen once. Sequenced material: peripheral blood, taken 28 days after the second AZD1222 dose. This receptor was taken from an adult who received the AZD1222 COVID-19 vaccine.

The CDR3: CASKRGMNTEAFF. The CDR3 region has the DNA TGTGCCTCTAAAAGGGGGATGAACACTGAAGCTTTCTTT. The chain combines TRBV7-9 with TRBJ1-1; the D gene is possibly TRBD1 (6 bases). The ends were cut back, 11 bases at V and 0 bases at J, with 13 bases in the middle. This CDR3 region has 13 residues. Per the germline V gene, CDR1 is SEHNR and CDR2 is FQNEAQ (reference sequence). The entire variable domain, with the rest obtained from reference TRBV7-9 and TRBJ1-1, is as follows: DTGVSQNPRHKITKRGQNVTFRCDPISEHNRLYWYRQTLGQGPEFLTYFQNEAQLEKSRLLSDRFSAERPKGSFSTLEIQRTEQGDSAMYLCASKRGMNTEAFFGQGTRLTVV.